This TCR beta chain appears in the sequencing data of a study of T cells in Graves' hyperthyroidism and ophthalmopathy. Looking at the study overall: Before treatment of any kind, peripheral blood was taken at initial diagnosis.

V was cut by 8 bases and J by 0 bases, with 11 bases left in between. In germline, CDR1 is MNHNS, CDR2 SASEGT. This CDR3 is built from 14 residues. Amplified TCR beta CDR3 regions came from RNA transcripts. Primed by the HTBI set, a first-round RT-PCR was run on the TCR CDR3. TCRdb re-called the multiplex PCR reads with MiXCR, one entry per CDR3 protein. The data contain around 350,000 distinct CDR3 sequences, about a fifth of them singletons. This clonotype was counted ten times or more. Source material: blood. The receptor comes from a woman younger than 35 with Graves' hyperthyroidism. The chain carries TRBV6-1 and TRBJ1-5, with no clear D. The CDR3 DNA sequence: TGTGCCAGCTCCGGCGGATATAGCAATCAGCCCCAGCATTTT. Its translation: CASSGGYSNQPQHF.